The 11 T cell receptor beta chains below all came from one sample that was sequenced in a study of blood T cell repertoires in COVID-19. Data came from immunoSEQ multiplex PCR; TCRdb stores just in-frame clones and leaves some out. Of about 200,000 clones in the sample, 80% were seen once. The sample comprised PBMCs or T cells enriched from blood (not recorded which). These receptors all stem from a woman in her thirties or forties with acute COVID-19.

V usage is TRBV5-5 and J usage is TRBJ2-3; 9 nucleotides agree with TRBD1. Unmatched junction bases numbered 3, after V lost 4 bases and J lost 6 bases. The CDR3 has 13 amino acids. The germline CDR1 and CDR2 sequences are SGHKS and YYEKEE (reference sequence). This CDR3 reads CASSLQGADTQYF. The CDR3 DNA sequence: TGTGCCAGCAGCCTACAGGGGGCGGATACGCAGTATTTT.

The chain employs TRBV5-1 and TRBJ2-7; 7 bases are a match to TRBD1. Germline V gives CDR1 SGHRS, CDR2 YFSETQ. V lost 4 bases and J lost 3; bases outside the gene matches: 7. This CDR3 is 14 amino acids long. In DNA form, the CDR3 reads TGCGCCAGCAGCCCTGACAGGGTTGGCTACGAGCAGTACTTC. Translation: CASSPDRVGYEQYF.

The genes are TRBV30 and TRBJ2-7, with TRBD2 matching 8 bases. Per germline, CDR1 GTSNPN and CDR2 SVGIG (reference sequence). The V gene end was trimmed by 0 bases and the J gene end by 3 bases; junction bases not matched to a gene: 1. This CDR3 is 13 amino acids long. The CDR3 spells CAWSVAGDYEQYF. DNA for the CDR3: TGTGCCTGGAGTGTAGCGGGGGACTACGAGCAGTACTTC.

The chain couples TRBV28 to TRBJ2-2; 11 positions match TRBD2. Germline CDR1 reads MDHEN; CDR2 reads SYDVKM. The CDR3 sequence is 16 residues long. The trim removed 2 bases at V and 3 bases at J, leaving 2 bases unmatched. Here the CDR3 reads CASSLLAGGHTGELFF. CDR3 DNA sequence: TGTGCCAGCAGTTTACTAGCGGGAGGACACACCGGGGAGCTGTTTTTT.

The chain combines TRBV5-1 with TRBJ1-6, with TRBD1 matching 8 bases. CDR3 length equals 17 residues. Looked up from germline, CDR1 is SGHRS and CDR2 is YFSETQ. Trimming cost V 2 bases and J 10 bases; bases outside gene matches: 14. In DNA, the CDR3 is TGCGCCAGCAGCTTCGATAAGTGGACAGGGTTAGGATCACCCCTCCACTTT. Its protein is CASSFDKWTGLGSPLHF.

This clone was recorded once. The CDR3 region is CASSFRGPGYNYNEQFF. The CDR3 DNA sequence: TGTGCCAGCAGTTTCCGTGGCCCAGGTTATAACTACAATGAGCAGTTCTTC. The chain joins TRBV27 to TRBJ2-1; D not certain. V gave up 3 bases and J gave up 3 bases, with 18 bases separating them. CDR1 and CDR2 (germline): MNHEY, SMNVEV (reference sequence). The CDR3 covers 17 residues.

The rearrangement uses TRBV19 and TRBJ2-2; D gene ambiguous. Trimming removed 7 bases from V and 5 bases from J, with 5 bases in between. The V gene's germline CDR1 is LNHDA and CDR2 SQIVND (reference sequence). This CDR3 has 11 residues. For the CDR3, the DNA is TGTGCCAGTACCTCTACCGGGGAGCTGTTTTTT. Residues: CASTSTGELFF. Complete variable domain (other parts from reference TRBV19 and TRBJ2-2): DGGITQSPKYLFRKEGQNVTLSCEQNLNHDAMYWYRQDPGQGLRLIYYSQIVNDFQKGDIAEGYSVSREKKESFPLTVTSAQKNPTAFYLCASTSTGELFFGEGSRLTVL.

The J gene is TRBJ2-7, the V gene TRBV5-1; 9 positions agree with TRBD2. V trimming: 4 bases; J trimming: 2 bases; junction bases outside the gene matches: 7. CDR3 length equals 15 residues. CDR1 and CDR2 (germline): SGHRS, YFSETQ. The CDR3 nucleotides read TGCGCCAGCAGCACCAAGCGGGGGGACGCCTACGAGCAGTACTTC. It specifies CASSTKRGDAYEQYF.

The V and J genes are TRBV9 and TRBJ2-1; the D gene is possibly TRBD1 (6 bases). The CDR3 contains 14 residues. Trimming pared 3 bases from V and 9 bases from J, leaving 16 bases between. Germline CDR1 and CDR2: SGDLS and YYNGEE. The CDR3 spells CASSAHSQGIEQFF. CDR3 DNA: TGTGCCAGCAGCGCCCACTCCCAGGGGATTGAGCAGTTCTTC.

The V and J genes are TRBV7-6 and TRBJ1-3, with D perhaps matching TRBD1 (5 bases). Trimming removed 0 bases from V and 4 bases from J, with 10 bases in between. The CDR3 has 15 residues. Germline V gene data show CDR1 as SGHVS and CDR2 as FNYEAQ. The CDR3 protein is CASSLALRAGNTIYF. CDR3 in DNA: TGTGCCAGCAGCTTAGCTCTCAGGGCCGGAAACACCATATATTTT.

The chain joins TRBV5-1 to TRBJ2-7; 9 bases agree with TRBD1. The CDR3 runs to 15 residues. Germline assignment: CDR1 SGHRS and CDR2 YFSETQ. V lost 1 base to trimming and J lost 4 bases; unmatched junction nucleotides: 6. CDR3 sequence (DNA): TGCGCCAGCAGCTTGCTGACAGGGGGTTTGTACGAGCAGTACTTC. Residues: CASSLLTGGLYEQYF.